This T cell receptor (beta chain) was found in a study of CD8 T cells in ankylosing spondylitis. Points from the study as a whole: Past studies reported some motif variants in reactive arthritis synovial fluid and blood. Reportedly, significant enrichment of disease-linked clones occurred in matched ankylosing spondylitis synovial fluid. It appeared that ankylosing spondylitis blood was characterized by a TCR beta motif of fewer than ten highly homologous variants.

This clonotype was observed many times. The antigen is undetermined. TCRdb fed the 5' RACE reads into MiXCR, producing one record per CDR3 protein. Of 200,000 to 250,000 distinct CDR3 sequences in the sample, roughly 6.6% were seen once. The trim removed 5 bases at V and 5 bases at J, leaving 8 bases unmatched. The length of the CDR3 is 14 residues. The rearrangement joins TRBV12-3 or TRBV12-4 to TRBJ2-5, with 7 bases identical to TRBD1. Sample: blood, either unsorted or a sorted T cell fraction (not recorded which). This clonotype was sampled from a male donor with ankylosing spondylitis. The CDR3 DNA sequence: TGTGCCAGCAGTCAGACAGGGACGGGGGAGACCCAGTACTTC. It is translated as CASSQTGTGETQYF.